This T cell receptor beta chain was captured by sequencing in a study of shared clonotypes between healthy human individuals. Nashville, Tennessee was home to all donors, who were Caucasian adults. Points from the study as a whole: Limitation of the genetic and exposure-history diversity represented came from the few donors. An anticipated effect of sequencing depth on clonotype sharing among donors was recognized. Investigators collected only blood, and repertoires in tissues likely differ.

A note on this clone: Its specificity is not known.

The table came from immunoSEQ multiplex PCR; TCRdb's copy has only in-frame clones and leaves some out. The sample records about 450,000 clones, approximately 79% being singletons. The sequence came from a woman aged 40 to 55 in good health. Some clones in this sample may be carry-over from other donors' samples. The sample taken for sequencing was PBMCs.

CDR3 bases: TGTGCCAGCTCACCTACGACAGGGGGATCAGAAAAACTGTTTTTT. This encodes CASSPTTGGSEKLFF. The V and J genes are TRBV18 and TRBJ1-4; 9 bases align to TRBD1. This CDR3 comprises 15 residues. The V segment lost 3 bases and the J segment 8 bases; nucleotides outside the gene matches: 7. Germline V gives CDR1 KGHSH, CDR2 LQKENI.